This T cell receptor beta chain was profiled in a study of blood T cell repertoires in COVID-19. The V gene's germline CDR1 is MNHEY and CDR2 SVGAGI. J was trimmed by 5 bases and V by 0 bases; bases with no gene match: 0. This CDR3 is 13 amino acids long. As for this clone: The sample carries other DNA sequences with the same CDR3.

In the source study's methods: Estimates of nucleated cell counts were drawn from the amplification of reference gene primers. The data were produced by immunoSEQ multiplex PCR, yet TCRdb's version contains in-frame clones alone and is incomplete. V and J calls and clone size are as listed in that table; D and trimming were resolved from the DNA. This sample carries about 240,000 clones, 86% of them seen once, and the ten largest clones take 5.5% to 6.5%. Input material: peripheral blood. The V gene is TRBV6-5, the J gene TRBJ1-2; 7 bases are a match to TRBD1. The receptor was isolated from a man aged 55 to 69 with acute or convalescent COVID-19. The DNA of the CDR3 is TGTGCCAGCAGTTACTCGACAGGGTATGGCTACACCTTC. Its translation is CASSYSTGYGYTF.